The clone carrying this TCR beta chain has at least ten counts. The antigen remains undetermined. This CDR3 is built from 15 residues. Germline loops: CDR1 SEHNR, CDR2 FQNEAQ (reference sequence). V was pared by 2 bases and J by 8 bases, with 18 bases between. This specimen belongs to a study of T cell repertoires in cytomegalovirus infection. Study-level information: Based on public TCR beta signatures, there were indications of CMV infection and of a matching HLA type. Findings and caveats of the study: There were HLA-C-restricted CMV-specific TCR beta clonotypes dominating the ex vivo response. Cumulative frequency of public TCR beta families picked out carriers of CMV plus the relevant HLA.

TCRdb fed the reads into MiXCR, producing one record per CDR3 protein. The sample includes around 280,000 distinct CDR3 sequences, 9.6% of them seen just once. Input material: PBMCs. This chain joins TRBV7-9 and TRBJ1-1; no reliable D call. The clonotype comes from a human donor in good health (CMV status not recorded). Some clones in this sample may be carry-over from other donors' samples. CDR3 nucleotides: TGTGCCAGCAGCTTAAAGCCGCGGACGGCTTCCGAAGCTTTCTTT. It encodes CASSLKPRTASEAFF.